This passage covers 21 T cell receptor beta chains from one sample sequenced in a study of T-cell memory formation after mild COVID-19. TCRdb independently ran MiXCR on the 5' RACE reads; one entry per CDR3 protein. This sample yields 450,000 or so distinct CDR3 sequences, of which 20% are seen a single time; 8.4% belongs to the top ten. The sequenced sample consisted of PBMCs or a T cell subset sorted from them (not recorded which). The receptors come from an adult woman who had mild COVID-19 (a few samples of this study predate the infection). Cell type and time point are not known.

V usage is TRBV6-5 and J usage is TRBJ1-5; 7 bases fit TRBD1. The CDR3 is made up of 15 amino acids. Germline loops: CDR1 MNHEY, CDR2 SVGAGI. J was trimmed by 1 base and V by 6 bases; bases with no gene match: 6. CDR3 nucleotide sequence: TGTGCCAGCAGGGTCGACAGGGAAAGCAATCAGCCCCAGCATTTT. This gives the protein CASRVDRESNQPQHF.

J is TRBJ2-5 and V is TRBV4-1, with 8 bases matching TRBD2. Trimming took 4 bases from V and 5 from J; bases not matched to a gene: 9. Germline values: CDR1 MGHRA, CDR2 YSYEKL. CDR3 length: 15 amino acids. The CDR3 coding sequence is TGCGCCAGCAGCCCTACTGGGACTAGTATGGAGACCCAGTACTTC. Encoded protein: CASSPTGTSMETQYF.

The rearrangement uses TRBV5-6 and TRBJ2-1; no firm D call. CDR3 length equals 12 residues. Germline V gives CDR1 SGHDT, CDR2 YYEEEE. The germline V and J ends were trimmed by 5 bases and 5 bases, with 8 bases remaining between them. CDR3 amino acids: CASRKSDNEQFF. The CDR3 coding sequence is TGTGCCAGCAGAAAGAGCGACAATGAGCAGTTCTTC.

In this sample, this clonotype turned up a few times. The rearrangement uses TRBV5-1 and TRBJ2-1; D perhaps matches TRBD1 (7 bases). The V gene lost 5 bases and the J gene lost 4 bases, with 22 bases spanning the gap. The germline V gene encodes CDR1 SGHRS and CDR2 YFSETQ. CDR3 length equals 17 residues. CDR3 residues: CASSYRSPEGQYNEQFF. CDR3 nucleotides: TGCGCCAGCAGTTACAGAAGTCCGGAGGGACAGTACAATGAGCAGTTCTTC.

The genes are TRBV5-8 and TRBJ2-1, with 11 bases that match TRBD2. This CDR3 comprises 14 residues. J was trimmed by 9 bases and V by 4 bases; bases with no gene match: 6. Germline V gives CDR1 SGHTS, CDR2 YDEGEE. The CDR3 bases are TGTGCCAGCAGCACCGGGACTAGCGGACGTGAGCAGTTCTTC. This codes for CASSTGTSGREQFF.

This clonotype has more than one count but fewer than ten. This chain uses TRBV20-1 with TRBJ1-5; the D is unclear. CDR1 and CDR2 (germline): DFQATT, SNEGSKA (reference sequence). The CDR3 is 17 amino acids. V lost 0 bases to trimming and J lost 5 bases, with 20 bases between them. DNA of the CDR3: TGCAGTGCTAGAGATTCTAACCGAGAGAGGGTCCATCAGCCCCAGCATTTT. Protein product: CSARDSNRERVHQPQHF.

This clonotype was observed a handful of times. The chain is built from TRBV9 and TRBJ1-1; no reliable D call. V shed 0 bases and J shed 1 base, with 7 bases lying between them. CDR1 SGDLS and CDR2 YYNGEE come from the germline V gene. The CDR3 length is 14 residues. CDR3 sequence reads: CASSVALQNTEAFF. Here the CDR3 DNA reads TGTGCCAGCAGCGTAGCATTGCAGAACACTGAAGCTTTCTTT.

This clonotype has just a few counts. V is TRBV18 and J is TRBJ2-1; D is unresolved. The V gene's germline CDR1 is KGHSH and CDR2 LQKENI. V was shortened by 5 bases and J by 9 bases, with 11 bases between the two germline ends. This CDR3 contains 12 residues. The CDR3 coding sequence is TGTGCCAGCTCAGCTCCACCGGGTGAGCAGTTCTTC. Protein sequence: CASSAPPGEQFF.

The rearrangement links TRBV24-1 to TRBJ2-1; tentative D call: TRBD1 (6 bases). Germline V gives CDR1 KGHDR, CDR2 SFDVKD. This CDR3 region has 15 residues. Deletions cut 5 bases from V and 1 base from J, with 11 bases between. The CDR3 is CATSVPQGSYNEQFF. The CDR3 region has the DNA TGTGCCACCAGTGTCCCTCAGGGGTCCTACAATGAGCAGTTCTTC.

The chain couples TRBV7-9 to TRBJ2-1; 7 bases are a match to TRBD1. Germline-derived CDR1 and CDR2 are SEHNR and FQNEAQ (reference sequence). This CDR3 contains 14 residues. Losses at the gene ends were 5 bases for V and 6 bases for J; bases not matched to a gene: 7. The CDR3 sequence: CASSRWGQTNEQFF. CDR3 bases: TGTGCCAGCAGCCGCTGGGGACAGACCAATGAGCAGTTCTTC.

This chain connects TRBV12-3 or TRBV12-4 to TRBJ1-2; D is perhaps TRBD1 (5 bases). This CDR3 comprises 13 residues. The germline V and J ends were trimmed by 7 bases and 4 bases, with 13 bases remaining between them. The CDR3 sequence: CASKLAGTYGYTF. DNA for the CDR3: TGTGCCAGCAAATTGGCAGGGACCTATGGCTACACCTTC.

This clonotype was counted at least ten times. The genes are TRBV5-5 and TRBJ2-7, with 9 bases lining up with TRBD1. There are 14 residues in the CDR3. V was pared by 4 bases and J by 4 bases, with 6 bases of the junction left unmatched. Germline V gene lookup returns CDR1 SGHKS and CDR2 YYEKEE (reference sequence). The CDR3 here is CASSRDRAFYEQYF. The CDR3 nucleotides are TGTGCCAGCAGCCGGGACAGGGCTTTTTACGAGCAGTACTTC. Based on the CDR3 plus reference TRBV5-5 and TRBJ2-7, the full variable domain is DAGVTQSPTHLIKTRGQQVTLRCSPISGHKSVSWYQQVLGQGPQFIFQYYEKEERGRGNFPDRFSARQFPNYSSELNVNALLLGDSALYLCASSRDRAFYEQYFGPGTRLTVT.

V gene TRBV5-4 combines with J gene TRBJ2-1, with 7 bases identical to TRBD2. The V segment lost 4 bases and the J segment 5 bases; nucleotides outside the gene matches: 9. Germline CDR1 and CDR2: SGHNT and YYREEE (reference sequence). This CDR3 has 15 residues. Written as DNA, the CDR3 is TGTGCCAGCAGCCTCGGACTAGGTCTTCACAATGAGCAGTTCTTC. It yields the protein CASSLGLGLHNEQFF.

This chain uses TRBV9 with TRBJ2-3, with 8 bases aligning to TRBD2. After removal of 5 bases from V and 10 bases from J, the junction contained 15 bases not matched to a gene. CDR3 length equals 15 residues. Germline V CDR1 and CDR2: SGDLS, YYNGEE. CDR3 sequence reads: CASSPNGGATVAQYF. For the CDR3, the DNA is TGTGCCAGCAGTCCCAACGGGGGGGCCACCGTCGCGCAGTATTTT.

This clonotype was observed once. The rearrangement joins TRBV6-2 or TRBV6-3 to TRBJ2-7; possibly TRBD2 for D (5 bases). There are 13 residues in the CDR3. The V gene's germline CDR1 is MNHEY and CDR2 SVGEGT. V was cut by 7 bases and J by 7 bases, with 17 bases left in between. In DNA, the CDR3 is TGTGCCAGCATGCTAGACACCCGAGGGGAGCAGTACTTC. Its protein product is CASMLDTRGEQYF.

This clonotype was recorded a few times. The chain combines TRBV7-8 with TRBJ1-3; 7 bases align to TRBD1. With 5 bases clipped from V and 0 bases from J, the junction kept 10 bases outside the gene matches. Germline CDR1 and CDR2: SGHVS and FQNEAQ. The CDR3 runs 17 residues. The CDR3 here is CASSPASTGYSGNTIYF. CDR3 nucleotide sequence: TGTGCCAGCAGCCCAGCCTCGACAGGGTACTCTGGAAACACCATATATTTT.

J is TRBJ2-7 and V is TRBV6-1; no reliable D call. The CDR3 loop spans 11 amino acids. Trimming took off 1 base at V and 7 bases at J, with 5 bases between the two ends. CDR1 is MNHNS and CDR2 is SASEGT in the germline V gene. This CDR3 is CASSEVGEQYF. The CDR3, as DNA: TGTGCCAGCAGTGAAGTGGGTGAGCAGTACTTC.

This clonotype appeared a few times. The DNA for the CDR3 is TGTGCCAGCAGAGAAGGGGGCGGGCTGGACGAGCAGTACTTC. It encodes CASREGGGLDEQYF. The genes are TRBV25-1 and TRBJ2-7; 7 nucleotides match TRBD1. The length of the CDR3 is 14 residues. The J segment lost 5 bases and the V segment lost 6 bases, leaving 10 bases of the junction unmatched. CDR1 and CDR2 from the germline V gene are MGHDK and SYGVNS.

Only a few counts were recorded for this clonotype. The J gene is TRBJ1-1, the V gene TRBV27; 9 bases map to TRBD1. V lost 2 bases and J lost 5; bases outside the gene matches: 6. The germline CDR1 and CDR2 sequences are MNHEY and SMNVEV (reference sequence). The CDR3 is 15 residues long. The CDR3 reads CASSLIGTGSTEAFF. CDR3 sequence (DNA): TGTGCCAGCAGTTTAATAGGGACAGGGAGTACTGAAGCTTTCTTT.

This clonotype has just a few counts. The J gene is TRBJ1-3, the V gene TRBV2; a weak D match, TRBD1 (5 bases). V dropped 7 bases and J dropped 1 base, with 11 bases sitting between them. CDR1 and CDR2 from the germline V gene are SNHLY and FYNNEI. CDR3 size: 14 residues. CDR3 sequence: CASMPQGSGNTIYF. For the CDR3, the DNA is TGTGCCAGCATGCCCCAGGGTTCTGGAAACACCATATATTTT.

This clonotype came up many times. The rearrangement uses TRBV7-2 and TRBJ1-4; the D gene is possibly TRBD1 (5 bases). Germline V gives CDR1 SGHTA, CDR2 FQGNSA. Deletions cut 1 base from V and 7 bases from J, with 13 bases between. The CDR3 runs to 15 residues. Written as DNA, the CDR3 is TGTGCCAGCAGCTTAGAGTGGGGGTTCGGTGAAAAACTGTTTTTT. It is translated as CASSLEWGFGEKLFF.